Below are 22 T cell receptor beta chains sequenced from a single sample in a study of immune characterization of retroperitoneal liposarcoma. Using its own MiXCR run on the PCR reads, TCRdb lists one record per CDR3 protein. The sample lists some 15,000 distinct CDR3 sequences, 45% to 50% occurring once. Sequenced: tumor tissue. The receptors were sampled from a female donor with retroperitoneal liposarcoma.

This clonotype is termed medium-sized. This chain joins TRBV7-2 and TRBJ2-1; TRBD1 is a possible D gene (6 bases). Gene TRBJ2-7 matches the end of the DNA better, so the J call may be wrong. CDR3 length: 15 residues. From germline, CDR1 is SGHTA and CDR2 FQGNSA. CDR3 sequence: CASSAGDTAYNEQYF. As DNA, the CDR3 is TGTGCCAGCAGCGCCGGGGACACGGCCTACAATGAGCAGTACTTC.

This clonotype has just a few counts. The CDR3 coding sequence is TGCGCCAGCAGCCAAGTTTTAGACAGCCACACCAAAAACATTCAGTACTTC. It specifies CASSQVLDSHTKNIQYF. V and J are TRBV4-1 and TRBJ2-4; maybe TRBD1 (5 bases). This CDR3 spans 17 amino acids. Germline CDR1 reads MGHRA; CDR2 reads YSYEKL. V was trimmed by 1 base and J by 2 bases, leaving 15 bases between them.

This clonotype was seen only a few times. The rearrangement joins TRBV7-6 to TRBJ1-1, with D tentatively TRBD1 (6 bases). Germline V gene lookup returns CDR1 SGHVS and CDR2 FNYEAQ. Trimming took off 4 bases at V and 4 bases at J, with 10 bases between the two ends. This CDR3 is built from 13 residues. In DNA, the CDR3 is TGTGCCAGCAGCTCGGCAGGGGTCACTGAAGCTTTCTTT. The encoded protein is CASSSAGVTEAFF.

By proportion, this clonotype is medium-sized (0.01 to 0.1%). The CDR3: CASSFRSGDYNEQFF. Here the CDR3 DNA reads TGTGCCAGCAGCTTTCGGAGCGGGGATTACAATGAGCAGTTCTTC. The chain carries TRBV7-2 and TRBJ2-1; 7 bases fit TRBD2. CDR3 length: 15 residues. Trimming removed 3 bases from V and 4 bases from J; junction bases left unmatched: 6. CDR1 SGHTA and CDR2 FQGNSA come from the germline V gene.

The chain has TRBV6-6 and TRBJ2-1; perhaps TRBD2 as D (5 bases). Deletions cut 4 bases from V and 4 bases from J, with 17 bases between. The germline CDR1 and CDR2 sequences are MNHNY and SVGAGI (reference sequence). This CDR3 contains 16 residues. CDR3 nucleotides: TGTGCCAGCAGTTCAACCAGCGGACCAGCTTACAATGAGCAGTTCTTC. Its translation: CASSSTSGPAYNEQFF.

With regard to this clonotype: A much larger clone sits a single nucleotide away, making a read error possible. The genes are TRBV7-8 and TRBJ2-4; possible D gene TRBD1, 7 bases. The J call may be incorrect, as the DNA end agrees better with TRBJ2-1. The germline V gene has CDR1 SGHVS and CDR2 FQNEAQ. The CDR3 consists of 16 residues. CDR3 sequence (DNA): TGTGCCAGCAGCCCCTCTAGTCAGGGGGGTGTGGAGACCCAGTTCTTC. It translates to CASSPSSQGGVETQFF.

The chain links TRBV6-6 to TRBJ1-2; 10 positions match TRBD1. V shed 7 bases and J 7 bases; nucleotides not matched to a gene: 9. The CDR3 consists of 14 residues. Looked up from germline, CDR1 is MNHNY and CDR2 is SVGAGI (reference sequence). The CDR3 spells CASNPRQGAPGYTF. CDR3 nucleotides: TGTGCCAGCAATCCTAGACAGGGGGCGCCTGGCTACACCTTC.

The V gene is TRBV27, the J gene TRBJ2-5, with D unclear. V was clipped by 0 bases and J by 7 bases, with 12 bases between them. The CDR3 is made up of 14 amino acids. The germline gives CDR1 MNHEY, CDR2 SMNVEV (reference sequence). The CDR3 bases are TGTGCCAGCAGTTTATCGCCTTGCTCGGGGACCCAGTACTTC. Protein product: CASSLSPCSGTQYF.

Sample share makes this clonotype medium-sized. The CDR3 protein is CASSYGLAGQETQFF. The CDR3 region has the DNA TGTGCCAGCAGCTACGGACTAGCGGGGCAAGAGACCCAGTTCTTC. The chain recombines TRBV7-9 with TRBJ2-1; 12 bases align to TRBD2. The CDR3 is 15 residues long. Germline V gives CDR1 SEHNR, CDR2 FQNEAQ (reference sequence). V shed 4 bases and J 13 bases; nucleotides not matched to a gene: 11. The full variable domain, in which reference TRBV7-9 and TRBJ2-1 provide the parts outside the CDR3, is DTGVSQNPRHKITKRGQNVTFRCDPISEHNRLYWYRQTLGQGPEFLTYFQNEAQLEKSRLLSDRFSAERPKGSFSTLEIQRTEQGDSAMYLCASSYGLAGQETQFFGPGTRLTVL.

A note on this clonotype: No conserved phenylalanine or tryptophan is present at the end of the CDR3, so a read error is the likely explanation. This chain links TRBV7-2 with TRBJ2-7; TRBD2 matches at 8 bases. This CDR3 has 15 residues. The germline gives CDR1 SGHTA, CDR2 FQGNSA. Trimming cost V 7 bases and J 2 bases; bases outside gene matches: 10. In DNA, the CDR3 is TGTGCCAGCAATCCGGGGGGGACCATAACCTACGAGCAGTACGCC. Translation gives CASNPGGTITYEQYA.

The CDR3 reads CASSWDFVQPQHF. The CDR3 DNA reads as TGTGCCAGCAGCTGGGACTTCGTTCAGCCCCAGCATTTT. V gene TRBV7-8 combines with J gene TRBJ1-5, with D possibly TRBD1 on 5 matching bases. V was shortened by 4 bases and J by 6 bases, with 10 bases between the two germline ends. The CDR3 contains 13 residues. Germline CDR1 reads SGHVS; CDR2 reads FQNEAQ. The variable domain in full, with the rest retrieved from reference TRBV7-8 and TRBJ1-5, is GAGVSQSPRYKVAKRGQDVALRCDPISGHVSLFWYQQALGQGPEFLTYFQNEAQLDKSGLPSDRFFAERPEGSVSTLKIQRTQQEDSAVYLCASSWDFVQPQHFGDGTRLSIL.

This clonotype was recorded at least ten times. The chain uses TRBV27 and TRBJ2-5; 12 nucleotides agree with TRBD1. With 2 bases clipped from V and 11 bases from J, the junction kept 9 bases outside the gene matches. This CDR3 has 15 amino acids. Germline V gene sequence: CDR1 MNHEY, CDR2 SMNVEV (reference sequence). CDR3 residues: CASSLAGTGGAFQYF. The CDR3 DNA sequence: TGTGCCAGCAGTTTAGCCGGGACAGGGGGCGCGTTTCAGTACTTC.

The sample holds a few counts of this clonotype. The J gene is TRBJ2-5, the V gene TRBV10-1; D may be TRBD2 (6 bases). V gave up 2 bases and J gave up 2 bases, with 6 bases separating them. Germline V gene sequence: CDR1 WNHNN, CDR2 SYGVQD (reference sequence). CDR3 length: 13 residues. The CDR3 region is CASSEGTQETQYF. The DNA of the CDR3 is TGCGCCAGCAGTGAGGGGACTCAAGAGACCCAGTACTTC.

V is TRBV7-6 and J is TRBJ2-2; 7 bases agree with TRBD1. Germline lookup yields CDR1 SGHVS and CDR2 FNYEAQ. The CDR3 extends over 18 amino acids. Losses at the gene ends were 5 bases for V and 0 bases for J; bases not matched to a gene: 12. CDR3 nucleotide sequence: TGTGCCAGCAGCCCTAGCCCGACAGGGCCAGCGAACACCGGGGAGCTGTTTTTT. This encodes CASSPSPTGPANTGELFF.

By sample share, this clonotype is large (0.1 to 1%). The chain uses TRBV6-1 and TRBJ2-5, with 8 bases matching TRBD1. The V segment lost 10 bases and the J segment 3 bases; nucleotides outside the gene matches: 7. The CDR3 sequence is 13 residues long. The germline V gene encodes CDR1 MNHNS and CDR2 SASEGT. The CDR3, as DNA: TGTGCCACCGACCGGACAGGGAAAGAGACCCAGTACTTC. Translating it yields CATDRTGKETQYF.

The CDR3 DNA reads as TGTGCCAGCAGATCTTCGTCCGATGAGCAGTTCTTC. Its translation is CASRSSSDEQFF. The V and J genes are TRBV6-5 and TRBJ2-1; no firm D call. CDR1 is MNHEY, CDR2 SVGAGI, per germline. V shed 6 bases and J shed 8 bases, with 11 bases lying between them. CDR3 length: 12 amino acids.

This chain uses TRBV10-1 with TRBJ2-1; the match to TRBD1 covers 10 bases. Judging by the DNA end, TRBJ2-7 fits better; the J call may be wrong. The CDR3 has 12 residues. The V gene's germline CDR1 is WNHNN and CDR2 SYGVQD (reference sequence). The CDR3 protein is CASRGTGDEQYF. The CDR3 region has the DNA TGCGCCAGCAGAGGGACAGGGGACGAGCAGTACTTC.

Judged by abundance, this clonotype is large. CDR3 sequence reads: CASSDAAYLYEQFF. The CDR3 DNA reads TGTGCCAGCAGTGACGCAGCTTATCTCTACGAGCAGTTCTTC. The rearrangement uses TRBV6-1 and TRBJ2-1; no definite D call. Germline CDR1 MNHNS, CDR2 SASEGT. V shed 3 bases and J shed 10 bases, with 16 bases lying between them. CDR3 length: 14 residues.

The rearrangement links TRBV6-1 to TRBJ2-2; 7 bases agree with TRBD2. The CDR3 has 15 residues. The J segment lost 6 bases and the V segment lost 0 bases, leaving 4 bases of the junction unmatched. Looked up from germline, CDR1 is MNHNS and CDR2 is SASEGT. The CDR3 bases are TGTGCCAGCAGTGAAGCGGCGGGAGAGGCCGGGGAGCTGTTTTTT. Protein: CASSEAAGEAGELFF.

This clonotype was seen a few times. The chain is built from TRBV6-1 and TRBJ2-5; D not certain. The CDR3 runs to 14 residues. Germline CDR1 reads MNHNS; CDR2 reads SASEGT. V dropped 6 bases and J dropped 5 bases, with 16 bases sitting between them. CDR3 coding DNA: TGTGCCAGCAGGCTTTCGCTGGGCTGGGAGACCCAGTACTTC. Translation: CASRLSLGWETQYF.

There are many counts of this clonotype. The junction departs from the called germline gene at one end, perhaps through a read error. J is TRBJ2-3 and V is TRBV7-2, with 7 nucleotides matching TRBD1. The CDR3 consists of 15 residues. The germline CDR1 and CDR2 sequences are SGHTA and FQGNSA. The CDR3 sequence is CASTLDRDSTDTQYF. The CDR3 DNA reads TGTGCCAGCACCTTAGACAGGGATAGCACAGATACGCAGTATTTT.

This chain links TRBV6-6 with TRBJ2-5, with D perhaps TRBD1 (6 bases). V was trimmed by 3 bases and J by 1 base, leaving 9 bases between them. The CDR3 is made up of 14 amino acids. Germline CDR1 MNHNY, CDR2 SVGAGI (reference sequence). In DNA, the CDR3 is TGTGCCAGCAGTTATCAGGGGTTCCAAGAGACCCAGTACTTC. Its protein product is CASSYQGFQETQYF.